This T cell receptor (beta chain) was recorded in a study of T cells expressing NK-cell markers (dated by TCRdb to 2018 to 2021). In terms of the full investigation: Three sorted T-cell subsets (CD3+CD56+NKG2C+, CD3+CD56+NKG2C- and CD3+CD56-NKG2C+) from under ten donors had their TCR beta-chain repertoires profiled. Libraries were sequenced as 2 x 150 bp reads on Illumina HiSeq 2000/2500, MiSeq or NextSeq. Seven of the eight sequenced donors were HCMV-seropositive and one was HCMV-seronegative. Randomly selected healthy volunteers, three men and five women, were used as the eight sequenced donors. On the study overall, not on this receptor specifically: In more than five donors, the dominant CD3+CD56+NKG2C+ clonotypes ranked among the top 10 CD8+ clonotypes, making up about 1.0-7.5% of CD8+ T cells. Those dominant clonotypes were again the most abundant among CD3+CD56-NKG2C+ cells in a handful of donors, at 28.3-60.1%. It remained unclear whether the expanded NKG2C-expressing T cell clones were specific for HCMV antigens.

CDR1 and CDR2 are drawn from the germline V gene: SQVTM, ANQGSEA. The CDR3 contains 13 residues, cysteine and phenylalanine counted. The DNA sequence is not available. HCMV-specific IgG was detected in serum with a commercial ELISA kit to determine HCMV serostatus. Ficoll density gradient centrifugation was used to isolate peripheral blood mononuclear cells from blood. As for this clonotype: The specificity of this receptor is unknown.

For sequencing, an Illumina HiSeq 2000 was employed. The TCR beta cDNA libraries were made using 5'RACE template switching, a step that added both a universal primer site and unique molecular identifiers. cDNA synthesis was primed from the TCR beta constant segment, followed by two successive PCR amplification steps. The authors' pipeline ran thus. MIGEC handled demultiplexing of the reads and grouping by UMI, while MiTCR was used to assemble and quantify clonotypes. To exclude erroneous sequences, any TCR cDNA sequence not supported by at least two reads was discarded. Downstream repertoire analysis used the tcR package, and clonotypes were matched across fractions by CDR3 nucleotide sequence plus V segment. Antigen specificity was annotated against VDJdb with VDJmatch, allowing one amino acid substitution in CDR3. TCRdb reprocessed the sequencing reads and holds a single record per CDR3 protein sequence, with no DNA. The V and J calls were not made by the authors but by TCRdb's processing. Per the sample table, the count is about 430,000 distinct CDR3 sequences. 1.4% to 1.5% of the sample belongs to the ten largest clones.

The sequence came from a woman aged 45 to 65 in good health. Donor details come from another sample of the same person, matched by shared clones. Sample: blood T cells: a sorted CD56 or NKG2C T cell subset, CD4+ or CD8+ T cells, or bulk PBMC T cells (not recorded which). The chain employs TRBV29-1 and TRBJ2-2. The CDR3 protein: CSVGGSRTGELFF.